In its sample, the clone carrying this T cell receptor (beta chain) was seen a few times. This sample was included in a study of yellow fever vaccine responses in identical twins. V lost 5 bases, J lost 1 base, and 9 bases stayed unmatched. CDR3 size: 17 residues. TCRdb redid the calling of the RT-PCR reads with MiXCR, one entry per CDR3 protein. This sample carries fewer than 1,200 distinct CDR3 sequences, roughly 84% of them seen once, and the ten largest clones take over 5%. The rearrangement joins TRBV12-3 or TRBV12-4 to TRBJ1-1; 11 nucleotides agree with TRBD1. This clonotype was sampled from a woman younger than 35 who received the yellow fever vaccine. This sample comprised T cells from blood (PBMCs), unsorted or a sorted subset (not recorded which), obtained before or after yellow fever vaccination (not recorded which). This CDR3 reads CASSQTGTGGSNTEAFF. CDR3 DNA: TGTGCCAGCAGTCAGACCGGGACAGGGGGTTCGAACACTGAAGCTTTCTTT.